Detailed here is one TCR beta chain. As yet, its antigen is unknown. This sample was included in a study of shared clonotypes between healthy human individuals. Turning to the study itself: Per-donor plates numbered three CD4 naive, three CD4 memory, two CD8 naive and one CD8 memory.

The table came from immunoSEQ multiplex PCR; TCRdb's copy has only in-frame clones and leaves some out. The repertoire consists of under 2.5 million clones, with approximately 90% occurring once and the leading ten covering 0.37%. General study results and limits: The study found about 5% of naive CD4 clonotypes shared across a handful of donors. When compared with the clonotypes that were shared by all four sorted-subset donors, the non-shared clonotypes turned out to have lower generation probabilities.

V dropped 0 bases and J dropped 10; count of bases not matched to a gene: 3. Germline loops: CDR1 SGDLS, CDR2 YYNGEE. The CDR3 is made up of 13 amino acids. A split of CD4+ cells into CD45RA+ naive and CD45RA-negative memory subsets was performed. The J gene is TRBJ1-4, the V gene TRBV9; 7 bases align to TRBD1. Sequenced input: naive CD4+ T cells from PBMCs. This sample's subset: CD45RA+ positively selected. The receptor was derived from a man between 18 and 29 years old in good health. Some clones in this sample may be carry-over from other donors' samples. DNA of the CDR3: TGTGCCAGCAGCGTAGGGGACAGTCCAAAACTGTTTTTT. This codes for CASSVGDSPKLFF.